This entry concerns a single T cell receptor beta chain. The data originate from a study of shared T cell receptors in the human thymus. The CDR3 length is 15 residues. V gave up 4 bases and J gave up 0 bases, with 12 bases separating them. CDR1 and CDR2 from the germline V gene are WNHNN and SYGVQD (reference sequence). Using immunoSEQ multiplex PCR, the repertoire was profiled, and TCRdb retains in-frame clones only, with some absent. Of approximately 490,000 clones listed, about four fifths were seen once; the top ten hold around 0.013%. Separately, the same data were catalogued under a study of human thymus T cells. From that second work: Serving as donors were healthy Finnish infants, each of whom was having open corrective surgery for congenital heart defects. Reports from related research described highly overlapping thymic repertoires among unrelated individuals.

This clonotype was obtained from a boy under two years old with a congenital heart defect. This sequence joins TRBV10-1 and TRBJ1-1, with a tentative D call TRBD1 (6 bases). Sample: thymocytes. The CDR3 coding sequence is TGCGCCAGCAGTGGGACAGATCAAATGAACACTGAAGCTTTCTTT. This translates into CASSGTDQMNTEAFF.